This entry features one T cell receptor (beta chain) sequence. The sample is drawn from a study of shared clonotypes between healthy human individuals. Measured with immunoSEQ multiplex PCR; TCRdb has only the in-frame clones, and not every one. Counted here are more than 400,000 clones, 95% to 97% occurring once; the ten biggest clones make up 0.055% to 0.075%. Germline V gene data show CDR1 as SGHAT and CDR2 as FQNNGV. This CDR3 is built from 14 residues. Trimming removed 6 bases at V and 6 bases at J, with 14 bases between. This chain uses TRBV11-2 with TRBJ1-4; D is uncertain. The receptor was derived from a woman aged 25 to 39 in good health. Specimen: naive CD4+ T cells sorted from blood. Subset indicated: CD45RA+ positively selected. CDR3 protein: CASRSPGRDEKLFF. The CDR3 DNA reads TGTGCCAGCAGATCCCCCGGGCGGGATGAAAAACTGTTTTTT.